One and the same sample provided the 14 T cell receptor beta chains below, sequenced in a study of radiotherapy plus CTLA-4 blockade in lung cancer. Assay used: immunoSEQ multiplex PCR; TCRdb lists only in-frame clones, some missing. The table lists 9,500 to 15,000 clones, roughly 80% of them singletons. Sequencing was performed on peripheral blood, taken from a patient treated with radiotherapy plus ipilimumab. The receptors derive from a human donor with non-small cell lung cancer that progressed on radiotherapy plus ipilimumab.

The chain recombines TRBV9 with TRBJ2-1; 9 nucleotides match TRBD2. The length of the CDR3 is 16 residues. The J segment lost 8 bases and the V segment lost 1 base, leaving 10 bases of the junction unmatched. The germline CDR1 and CDR2 sequences are SGDLS and YYNGEE. The CDR3 nucleotides read TGTGCCAGCAGCGTACTAGCGGGGTTGTCCCCCTATGAGCAGTTCTTC. This translates into CASSVLAGLSPYEQFF.

This chain connects TRBV6-6 to TRBJ1-6, with D possibly matching TRBD1 (6 bases). V shed 4 bases and J shed 9 bases, with 16 bases lying between them. This CDR3 has 15 amino acids. CDR1 is MNHNY, CDR2 SVGAGI, per germline (reference sequence). CDR3 region: CASSSGQIRISPLHF. The CDR3 bases are TGTGCCAGCAGTTCCGGACAGATAAGGATTTCACCCCTCCACTTT.

This CDR3 is CASNGGEKDTEAFF. The CDR3 nucleotides are TGTGCCAGCAACGGCGGAGAAAAGGACACTGAAGCTTTCTTT. This chain uses TRBV7-3 with TRBJ1-1; no clear D gene. CDR1 and CDR2 (germline): SGHTA, FQGTGA. V shed 7 bases and J shed 3 bases, with 15 bases lying between them. CDR3 length: 14 residues.

The J gene is TRBJ2-1, the V gene TRBV6-4; 9 bases map to TRBD2. The CDR3 consists of 16 residues. V lost 2 bases and J lost 2; bases outside the gene matches: 4. Germline CDR1 MRHNA, CDR2 SNTAGT. CDR3 coding DNA: TGTGCCAGCAGTGACGGTGGCGGGGGGGCCTACAATGAGCAGTTCTTC. Protein: CASSDGGGGAYNEQFF.

V is TRBV6-1 and J is TRBJ1-1, with D unresolved. The CDR3 totals 15 residues. CDR1 is MNHNS and CDR2 is SASEGT in the germline V gene. V dropped 2 bases and J dropped 7 bases, with 17 bases sitting between them. The CDR3 coding sequence is TGTGCCAGCAGTGAACGAGCGGGTTGGTTTGTTGAAGCTTTCTTT. Translation gives CASSERAGWFVEAFF.

The chain links TRBV6-5 to TRBJ2-7; 7 positions agree with TRBD1. Germline CDR1 is MNHEY and CDR2 is SVGAGI. Unmatched junction bases numbered 9, after V lost 5 bases and J lost 2 bases. This CDR3 region has 15 residues. Here the CDR3 reads CASSRTGELTYEQYF. DNA for the CDR3: TGTGCCAGCAGTAGAACAGGGGAACTAACCTACGAGCAGTACTTC.

V gene TRBV19 combines with J gene TRBJ2-7, with TRBD2 as a possible D gene (8 bases). V was shortened by 4 bases and J by 3 bases, with 16 bases between the two germline ends. Germline loops: CDR1 LNHDA, CDR2 SQIVND (reference sequence). This CDR3 contains 15 residues. CDR3 nucleotides: TGTGCCAGTAGTACGGGAGGGACAGTTGTCTACGAGCAGTACTTC. Protein sequence: CASSTGGTVVYEQYF.

The rearrangement uses TRBV5-1 and TRBJ2-7; 9 bases align to TRBD1. Germline loops: CDR1 SGHRS, CDR2 YFSETQ. The CDR3 loop spans 17 amino acids. Losses at the gene ends were 1 base for V and 0 bases for J; bases not matched to a gene: 8. For the CDR3, the DNA is TGCGCCAGCAGCTTGACCGGGACAGGGTCCTACTCCTACGAGCAGTACTTC. Protein: CASSLTGTGSYSYEQYF.

This chain joins TRBV19 and TRBJ1-3, with TRBD1 matching over 9 bases. CDR1 and CDR2 (germline): LNHDA, SQIVND (reference sequence). The CDR3 loop spans 20 amino acids. V shed 2 bases and J 5 bases; nucleotides not matched to a gene: 19. The CDR3 DNA reads as TGTGCCAGTAGTATACCCCTATACCCCTGGACAGGGGTGAAAAGAAACACCATATATTTT. This encodes CASSIPLYPWTGVKRNTIYF.

The rearrangement joins TRBV4-1 to TRBJ2-7; the D is unclear. Trimming took off 0 bases at V and 4 bases at J, with 10 bases between the two ends. Germline V CDR1 and CDR2: MGHRA, YSYEKL. This CDR3 region has 14 residues. CDR3 sequence reads: CASSQDERGYEQYF. In DNA form, the CDR3 reads TGCGCCAGCAGCCAAGATGAGAGAGGATACGAGCAGTACTTC.

The chain recombines TRBV5-5 with TRBJ2-3; no firm D call. This CDR3 is 15 amino acids long. CDR1 is SGHKS, CDR2 YYEKEE, per germline (reference sequence). Trimming removed 2 bases at V and 3 bases at J, with 13 bases between. CDR3 in amino acids: CASSFEGKSTDTQYF. In DNA, the CDR3 is TGTGCCAGCAGCTTCGAAGGGAAGTCAACAGATACGCAGTATTTT. Complete variable domain (other parts from reference TRBV5-5 and TRBJ2-3): DAGVTQSPTHLIKTRGQQVTLRCSPISGHKSVSWYQQVLGQGPQFIFQYYEKEERGRGNFPDRFSARQFPNYSSELNVNALLLGDSALYLCASSFEGKSTDTQYFGPGTRLTVL.

V usage is TRBV10-3 and J usage is TRBJ2-5, with 8 bases that match TRBD1. The CDR3 sequence is 13 residues long. Trimming removed 9 bases from V and 4 bases from J; junction bases left unmatched: 7. The germline gives CDR1 ENHRY, CDR2 SYGVKD. Here the CDR3 reads CAIRQGLGETQYF. DNA for the CDR3: TGTGCCATACGACAGGGGTTGGGAGAGACCCAGTACTTC.

A few counts support this clone. The chain is built from TRBV19 and TRBJ1-1; D gene unclear. CDR3 size: 13 residues. With 1 base removed from V and 11 bases from J, the gap between germline ends came to 14 bases. Germline CDR1 LNHDA, CDR2 SQIVND (reference sequence). The CDR3 spells CASSIGGTQKAFF. CDR3 coding DNA: TGTGCCAGTAGTATAGGGGGTACCCAAAAGGCTTTCTTT.

The chain has TRBV5-1 and TRBJ2-5, with D hard to call. Looked up from germline, CDR1 is SGHRS and CDR2 is YFSETQ. The V gene lost 4 bases and the J gene lost 1 base, with 5 bases spanning the gap. The CDR3 contains 12 residues. This CDR3 reads CASSDSQETQYF. The CDR3 bases are TGCGCCAGCAGCGACTCCCAAGAGACCCAGTACTTC.